This T cell receptor (beta chain) was captured in a study of blood T cell repertoires in COVID-19. Study summary: The analysed material was cDNA or gDNA that came from T cells, B-cell-depleted T cells, or PBMCs.

The sample holds a few counts of this clone. Deletions cut 7 bases from V and 7 bases from J, with 19 bases between. The CDR3 runs to 15 residues. From germline, CDR1 is MNHEY and CDR2 SMNVEV (reference sequence). In the authors' methods: The authors estimated nucleated cell counts from reference gene primer amplification. Sequenced by immunoSEQ multiplex PCR; TCRdb stores in-frame clones only, minus some. V, J and clone size derive from that table, while D and trimming were established from the DNA sequence. The repertoire holds 260,000 or so clones, 83% seen once, with 4.5% to 6.5% in the top ten. The receptor was derived from a man at least 80 years old with acute or convalescent COVID-19. Sequencing used peripheral blood. The chain joins TRBV27 to TRBJ2-2; maybe TRBD1 (6 bases). The CDR3 DNA reads as TGTGCCAGCAAAACAAGCAGGGGTTGGGTCGGGGAGCTGTTTTTT. It is translated as CASKTSRGWVGELFF.